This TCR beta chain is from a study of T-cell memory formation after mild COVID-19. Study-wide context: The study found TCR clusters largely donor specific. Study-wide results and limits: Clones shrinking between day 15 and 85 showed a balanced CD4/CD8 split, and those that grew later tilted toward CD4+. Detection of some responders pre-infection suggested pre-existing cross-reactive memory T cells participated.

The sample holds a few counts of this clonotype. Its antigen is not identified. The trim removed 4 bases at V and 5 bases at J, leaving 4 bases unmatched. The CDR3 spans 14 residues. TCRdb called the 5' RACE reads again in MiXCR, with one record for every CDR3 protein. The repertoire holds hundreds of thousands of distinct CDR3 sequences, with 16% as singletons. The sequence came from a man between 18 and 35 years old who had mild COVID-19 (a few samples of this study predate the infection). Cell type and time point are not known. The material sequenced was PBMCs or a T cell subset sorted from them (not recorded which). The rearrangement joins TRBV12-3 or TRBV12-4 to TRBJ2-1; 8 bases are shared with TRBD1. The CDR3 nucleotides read TGTGCCAGCAGTTGGGTGACAGGGGACAATGAGCAGTTCTTC. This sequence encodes CASSWVTGDNEQFF.